Given below is one TCR beta chain in context. The sample belongs to a study of STAT5B mutations in CD4+ large granular lymphocyte leukemia. Original processing methods: Productive clonotypes were detectable down to 2.59 x 10-5 frequency. Sequenced by immunoSEQ multiplex PCR; TCRdb stores in-frame clones only, minus some. The V and J calls and clone size are taken from that table; D and trimming were inferred from the DNA. The sample includes 31,000 or so clones, 70% to 75% of them seen just once. CDR1 SGHDN and CDR2 FVKESK come from the germline V gene. The CDR3 has 13 residues. V lost 2 bases to trimming and J lost 4 bases, with 9 bases between them.

This receptor was taken from a human donor in good health. The rearrangement uses TRBV14 and TRBJ2-7; D may be TRBD2 (6 bases). The sequencing input was CD4+ T cells from blood buffy coats. CDR3 sequence (DNA): TGTGCCAGCAGCCAACCGGGGGAGTACGAGCAGTACTTC. This sequence encodes CASSQPGEYEQYF.